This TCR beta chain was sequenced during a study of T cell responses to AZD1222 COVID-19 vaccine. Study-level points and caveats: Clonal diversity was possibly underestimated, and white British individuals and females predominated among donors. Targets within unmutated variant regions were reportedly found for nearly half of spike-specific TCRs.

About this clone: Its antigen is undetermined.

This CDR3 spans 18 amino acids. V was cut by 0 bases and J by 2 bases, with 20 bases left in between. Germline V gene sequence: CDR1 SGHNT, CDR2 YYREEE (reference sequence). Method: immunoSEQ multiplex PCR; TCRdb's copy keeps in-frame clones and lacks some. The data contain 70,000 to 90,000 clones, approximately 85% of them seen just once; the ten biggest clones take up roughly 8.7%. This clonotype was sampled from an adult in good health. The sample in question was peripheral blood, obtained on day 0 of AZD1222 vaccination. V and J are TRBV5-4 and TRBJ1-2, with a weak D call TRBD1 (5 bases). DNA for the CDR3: TGTGCCAGCAGCTTGGGGACGAGAGCCAGGGAGGAGAACTATGGCTACACCTTC. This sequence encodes CASSLGTRAREENYGYTF.